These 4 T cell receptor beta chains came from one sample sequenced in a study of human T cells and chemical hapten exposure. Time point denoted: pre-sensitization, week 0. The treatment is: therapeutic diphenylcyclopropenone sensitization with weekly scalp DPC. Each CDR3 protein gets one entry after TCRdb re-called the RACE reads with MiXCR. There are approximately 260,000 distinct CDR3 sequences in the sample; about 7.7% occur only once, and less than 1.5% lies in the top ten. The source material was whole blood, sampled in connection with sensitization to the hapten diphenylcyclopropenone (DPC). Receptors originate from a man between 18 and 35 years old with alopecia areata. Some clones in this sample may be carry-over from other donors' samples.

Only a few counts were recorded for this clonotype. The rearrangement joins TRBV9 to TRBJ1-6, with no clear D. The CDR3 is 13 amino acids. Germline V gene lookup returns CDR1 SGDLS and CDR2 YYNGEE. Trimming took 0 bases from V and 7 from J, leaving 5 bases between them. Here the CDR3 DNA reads TGTGCCAGCAGCGTAGTGGTCAATTCACCCCTCCACTTT. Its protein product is CASSVVVNSPLHF. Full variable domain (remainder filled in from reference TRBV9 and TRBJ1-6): DSGVTQTPKHLITATGQRVTLRCSPRSGDLSVYWYQQSLDQGLQFLIQYYNGEERAKGNILERFSAQQFPDLHSELNLSSLELGDSALYFCASSVVVNSPLHFGNGTRLTVT.

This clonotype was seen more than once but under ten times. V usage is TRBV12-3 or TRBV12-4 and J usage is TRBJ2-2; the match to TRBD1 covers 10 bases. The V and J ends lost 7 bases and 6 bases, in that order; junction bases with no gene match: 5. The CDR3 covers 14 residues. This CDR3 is CASTPGTGAGELFF. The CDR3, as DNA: TGTGCCAGCACCCCCGGGACAGGGGCCGGGGAGCTGTTTTTT.

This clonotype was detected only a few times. The CDR3 loop reads CASSLAPKPQGLYNDSPLHF. CDR3 DNA sequence: TGTGCCAGCAGCTTAGCCCCTAAACCGCAGGGGTTATATAATGATTCACCCCTCCACTTT. The chain carries TRBV7-6 and TRBJ1-6, with a tentative D call TRBD1 (6 bases). The CDR3 runs 20 residues. CDR1 and CDR2 (germline): SGHVS, FNYEAQ. V was pared by 0 bases and J by 8 bases, with 26 bases between. Combining the CDR3 with reference TRBV7-6 and TRBJ1-6 gives the whole variable domain GAGVSQSPRYKVTKRGQDVALRCDPISGHVSLYWYRQALGQGPEFLTYFNYEAQQDKSGLPNDRFSAERPEGSISTLTIQRTEQRDSAMYRCASSLAPKPQGLYNDSPLHFGNGTRLTVT.

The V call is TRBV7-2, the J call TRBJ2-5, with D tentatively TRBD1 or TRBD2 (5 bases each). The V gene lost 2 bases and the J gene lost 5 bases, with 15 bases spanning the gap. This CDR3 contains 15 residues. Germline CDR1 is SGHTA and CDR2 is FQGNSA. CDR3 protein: CASSLSRDPGETQYF. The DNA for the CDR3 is TGTGCCAGCAGCTTAAGCCGGGACCCCGGGGAGACCCAGTACTTC. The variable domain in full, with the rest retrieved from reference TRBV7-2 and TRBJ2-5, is GAGVSQSPSNKVTEKGKDVELRCDPISGHTALYWYRQSLGQGLEFLIYFQGNSAPDKSGLPSDRFSAERTGGSVSTLTIQRTQQEDSAVYLCASSLSRDPGETQYFGPGTRLLVL.